The present entry profiles one TCR beta chain with its context. The antigen is unknown. This sample was taken from a study of T-cell memory formation after mild COVID-19. The overall study: For the most part, TCR clusters were specific to one donor. The study's findings and limits: Balance between CD4 and CD8 was seen in clones contracting day 15 to 85, and a CD4+ lean was seen in later expanders.

TCR alpha and TCR beta cDNA libraries carrying sample barcodes and UMIs were produced by 5'RACE using constant-segment primers. TCRdb called the 5' RACE reads again in MiXCR, with one record for every CDR3 protein. Of fewer than 450,000 distinct CDR3 sequences listed, 20% to 25% are singletons. The sequenced material came from PBMCs or a T cell subset sorted from them (not recorded which). The receptor comes from an adult woman who had mild COVID-19 (a few samples of this study predate the infection). Cell type and time point are not known.

The CDR3 coding sequence is TGCGCCAGCAGCCCGGGACAGGGGATGTCTGGGGCCAACGTCCTGACTTTC. This encodes CASSPGQGMSGANVLTF. This sequence joins TRBV5-1 and TRBJ2-6; 10 bases agree with TRBD1. CDR1 is SGHRS and CDR2 is YFSETQ in the germline V gene. The CDR3 has 17 residues. The V gene end was trimmed by 4 bases and the J gene end by 1 base; junction bases not matched to a gene: 5.